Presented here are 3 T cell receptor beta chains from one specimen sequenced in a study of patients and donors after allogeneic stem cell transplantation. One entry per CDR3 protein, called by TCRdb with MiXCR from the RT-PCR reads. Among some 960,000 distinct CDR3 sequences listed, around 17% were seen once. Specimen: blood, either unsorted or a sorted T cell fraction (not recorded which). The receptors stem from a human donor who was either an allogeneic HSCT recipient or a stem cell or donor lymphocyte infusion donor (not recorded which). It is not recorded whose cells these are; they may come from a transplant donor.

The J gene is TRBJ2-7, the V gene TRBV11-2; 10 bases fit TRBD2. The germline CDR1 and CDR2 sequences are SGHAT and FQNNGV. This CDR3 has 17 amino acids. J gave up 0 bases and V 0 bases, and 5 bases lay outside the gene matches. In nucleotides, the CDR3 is TGTGCCAGCAGCTTAGATCTAGCGGGGGAGAGCTCCTACGAGCAGTACTTC. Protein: CASSLDLAGESSYEQYF. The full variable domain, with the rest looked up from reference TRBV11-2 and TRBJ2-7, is EAGVAQSPRYKIIEKRQSVAFWCNPISGHATLYWYQQILGQGPKLLIQFQNNGVVDDSQLPKDRFSAERLKGVDSTLKIQPAKLEDSAVYLCASSLDLAGESSYEQYFGPGTRLTVT.

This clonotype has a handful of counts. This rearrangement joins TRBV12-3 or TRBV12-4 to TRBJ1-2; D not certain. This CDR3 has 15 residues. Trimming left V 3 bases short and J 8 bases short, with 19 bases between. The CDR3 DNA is TGTGCCAGCAGTTTGGAAAGGGAACTTTATGGCGGCTACACCTTC. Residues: CASSLERELYGGYTF.

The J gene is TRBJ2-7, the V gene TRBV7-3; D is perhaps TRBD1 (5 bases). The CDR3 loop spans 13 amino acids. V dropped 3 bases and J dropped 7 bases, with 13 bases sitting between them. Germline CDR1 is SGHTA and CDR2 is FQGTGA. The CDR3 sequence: CASSLGRVEEQYF. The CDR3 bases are TGTGCCAGCAGCTTGGGCAGGGTGGAGGAGCAGTACTTC.